Presented here are 21 T cell receptor beta chains from one specimen sequenced in a study of T cell repertoires in cytomegalovirus infection. Each CDR3 protein is one row after TCRdb ran MiXCR on the reads. The sample records roughly 630,000 distinct CDR3 sequences, approximately 24% being singletons. Input material: CD8+ T cells from PBMCs. Every receptor here comes from a human donor in good health (CMV status not recorded). Some clones in this sample may be carry-over from other donors' samples.

This clonotype was counted only a few times. V is TRBV6-6 and J is TRBJ2-1, with D perhaps matching TRBD1 (5 bases). Trimming shortened V by 8 bases and J by 4 bases, and 12 bases separated the two germline ends. Germline assignment: CDR1 MNHNY and CDR2 SVGAGI (reference sequence). The CDR3 consists of 13 residues. Here the CDR3 reads CASGTTEYNEQFF. DNA of the CDR3: TGTGCCAGCGGAACGACAGAGTACAATGAGCAGTTCTTC.

In this sample, this clonotype turned up many times. The V gene is TRBV12-3 or TRBV12-4, the J gene TRBJ2-5; TRBD1 or TRBD2 may be the D gene (6 bases each). This CDR3 has 14 amino acids. Deletions cut 6 bases from V and 4 bases from J, with 15 bases between. The CDR3 loop reads CASRPPGGRETQYF. CDR3 in DNA: TGTGCCAGCAGGCCCCCCGGGGGCCGAGAGACCCAGTACTTC.

V is TRBV4-1 and J is TRBJ1-2; D is ambiguous. The germline V gene has CDR1 MGHRA and CDR2 YSYEKL. The CDR3 runs to 15 residues. Deletions cut 0 bases from V and 5 bases from J, with 13 bases between. The CDR3 DNA follows: TGCGCCAGCAGCCAAGACCGGGAGACTTCGTATGGCTACACCTTC. Its protein product is CASSQDRETSYGYTF.

This clonotype was seen ten or more times. The chain links TRBV5-1 to TRBJ1-4, with no clear D. The V end lost 0 bases, the J end lost 0 bases, and 6 bases lay between the germline ends. CDR1 is SGHRS and CDR2 is YFSETQ in the germline V gene. The CDR3 loop spans 15 amino acids. CDR3 bases: TGCGCCAGCAGCTTGGAATGGCCAACTAATGAAAAACTGTTTTTT. Translating gives CASSLEWPTNEKLFF.

V gene TRBV25-1 combines with J gene TRBJ2-6; the match to TRBD1 covers 8 bases. V gave up 1 base and J gave up 1 base; unmatched junction bases: 12. The CDR3 consists of 20 residues. The germline CDR1 and CDR2 sequences are MGHDK and SYGVNS. The chain's CDR3 is CASSEFFGTGETSGANVLTF. The CDR3 DNA sequence: TGTGCCAGCAGTGAATTCTTCGGGACAGGAGAAACTTCTGGGGCCAACGTCCTGACTTTC.

To note about this clonotype: A read error may account for a junction end that differs from germline. The chain is built from TRBV6-5 and TRBJ2-3; 8 bases map to TRBD2. Germline assignment: CDR1 MNHEY and CDR2 SVGAGI. This CDR3 has 13 residues. The CDR3 region is CANSYGGADTQYF. For the CDR3, the DNA is TGTGCCAACAGTTACGGGGGGGCAGATACGCAGTATTTT.

The V and J genes are TRBV7-9 and TRBJ1-2; D not resolved. Germline V gene sequence: CDR1 SEHNR, CDR2 FQNEAQ (reference sequence). This CDR3 is 12 amino acids long. V lost 2 bases to trimming and J lost 9 bases, with 10 bases between them. DNA of the CDR3: TGTGCCAGCAGCTTAATTATGGGTCGCTACACCTTC. It is translated as CASSLIMGRYTF. Looking up the rest from reference TRBV7-9 and TRBJ1-2 gives the full variable domain: DTGVSQNPRHKITKRGQNVTFRCDPISEHNRLYWYRQTLGQGPEFLTYFQNEAQLEKSRLLSDRFSAERPKGSFSTLEIQRTEQGDSAMYLCASSLIMGRYTFGSGTRLTVV.

This clonotype turned up a few times. The V call is TRBV6-6, the J call TRBJ2-7, with D perhaps TRBD1 or TRBD2 (5 bases each). The CDR3 contains 14 residues. CDR1 MNHNY and CDR2 SVGAGI come from the germline V gene (reference sequence). Trimming removed 6 bases from V and 2 bases from J, with 14 bases in between. CDR3 in DNA: TGTGCCAGCAGCCCACGGGACGGACCCTACGAGCAGTACGTC. This encodes CASSPRDGPYEQYV.

This clonotype was seen many times. The chain has TRBV7-9 and TRBJ2-5; 7 bases agree with TRBD1. The CDR3 loop spans 15 amino acids. In germline, CDR1 is SEHNR, CDR2 FQNEAQ (reference sequence). J lost 4 bases, V lost 5 bases, and 10 bases had no gene match. This CDR3 is CASSPGTESPETQYF. Written as DNA, the CDR3 is TGTGCCAGCAGCCCAGGGACAGAGAGCCCAGAGACCCAGTACTTC.

This clonotype was seen only a few times. This chain joins TRBV12-3 or TRBV12-4 and TRBJ1-2, with 7 bases fitting TRBD1. V gave up 7 bases and J gave up 1 base; unmatched junction bases: 9. CDR3 length equals 15 residues. Here the CDR3 reads CASTTEDRINYGYTF. In nucleotides, the CDR3 is TGTGCCAGCACCACTGAGGACAGGATTAACTATGGCTACACCTTC.

This clonotype has at least ten counts. The chain links TRBV7-8 to TRBJ2-5; 7 bases fit TRBD1. CDR1 is SGHVS and CDR2 is FQNEAQ in the germline V gene. This CDR3 contains 16 residues. J gave up 2 bases and V 6 bases, and 12 bases lay outside the gene matches. The CDR3 loop reads CASSEPRQGWQETQYF. CDR3 DNA: TGTGCCAGCAGTGAACCTCGACAGGGTTGGCAAGAGACCCAGTACTTC. Variable domain in full (rest from reference TRBV7-8 and TRBJ2-5): GAGVSQSPRYKVAKRGQDVALRCDPISGHVSLFWYQQALGQGPEFLTYFQNEAQLDKSGLPSDRFFAERPEGSVSTLKIQRTQQEDSAVYLCASSEPRQGWQETQYFGPGTRLLVL.

In this sample, this clonotype turned up many times. The V and J genes are TRBV7-8 and TRBJ2-7; either TRBD1 or TRBD2 may fit D (5 bases each). Germline CDR1 and CDR2: SGHVS and FQNEAQ. V was clipped by 1 base and J by 0 bases, with 16 bases between them. CDR3 size: 17 residues. The CDR3 region has the DNA TGTGCCAGCAGCTTAGGGGGGATGGGGTTGGGCTCCTACGAGCAGTACGTC. Translated, it gives CASSLGGMGLGSYEQYV.

The chain couples TRBV28 to TRBJ2-3; D could derive from TRBD1 or TRBD2 (5 bases each). Germline V gene lookup returns CDR1 MDHEN and CDR2 SYDVKM. Between the trimmed V and J ends, which lost 3 bases and 4 bases, there was a span of 11 bases. The CDR3 extends over 14 amino acids. DNA for the CDR3: TGTGCCAGCAGTTTCCCGGTGGGGGCAGATACGCAGTATTTT. The encoded protein is CASSFPVGADTQYF.

There are a few counts of this clonotype. The rearrangement uses TRBV19 and TRBJ1-1; D remains unclear. Per germline, CDR1 LNHDA and CDR2 SQIVND (reference sequence). V was clipped by 4 bases and J by 3 bases, with 15 bases between them. The CDR3 loop spans 15 amino acids. As DNA, the CDR3 is TGTGCCAGTAGTACTAGTATCATCCGGGACACTGAAGCTTTCTTT. The encoded protein is CASSTSIIRDTEAFF.

This rearrangement joins TRBV11-1 to TRBJ2-1, with TRBD1 matching over 8 bases. The CDR3 is made up of 16 amino acids. The ends lost 5 bases at V and 0 bases at J; junction bases unmatched: 6. Per the germline V gene, CDR1 is SGHAT and CDR2 is FQDESV (reference sequence). CDR3 region: CASSATGADSYNEQFF. The CDR3 bases are TGTGCCAGCAGCGCGACAGGGGCAGACTCCTACAATGAGCAGTTCTTC.

This clonotype was counted only a few times. The V and J genes are TRBV28 and TRBJ1-2; D call uncertain. The V end lost 3 bases, the J end lost 3 bases, and 20 bases lay between the germline ends. The germline CDR1 and CDR2 sequences are MDHEN and SYDVKM. This CDR3 is 17 amino acids long. This CDR3 is CASSFLEAESSHYGYTF. The CDR3 nucleotides read TGTGCCAGCAGTTTTTTAGAGGCGGAGAGTTCTCACTATGGCTACACCTTC.

This clonotype was counted a few times. This sequence joins TRBV28 and TRBJ2-7; D possibly uses TRBD1 or TRBD2 (5 bases each). The germline V and J ends were trimmed by 3 bases and 2 bases, with 20 bases remaining between them. This CDR3 comprises 17 residues. Germline CDR1 MDHEN, CDR2 SYDVKM. CDR3 bases: TGTGCCAGCAGTTTCCTGGCCGGGGACCCTTTTACCTACGAGCAGTACGTC. As protein: CASSFLAGDPFTYEQYV.

This clonotype was seen many times. The chain couples TRBV11-2 to TRBJ2-2, with D hard to call. This CDR3 spans 15 amino acids. Germline CDR1 reads SGHAT; CDR2 reads FQNNGV. V shed 4 bases and J shed 5 bases, with 14 bases lying between them. The CDR3 DNA reads TGTGCCAGCAGCTCGCCGGTCTCCAGGACCGGGGAGCTGTTTTTT. Residues: CASSSPVSRTGELFF.

There are a few counts of this clonotype. The V gene is TRBV28, the J gene TRBJ2-1; D gene uncertain. This CDR3 contains 12 residues. V dropped 5 bases and J dropped 9 bases, with 11 bases sitting between them. CDR1 is MDHEN and CDR2 is SYDVKM in the germline V gene. The CDR3 sequence: CASSPITSEQFF. The CDR3 DNA sequence: TGTGCCAGCAGTCCCATTACCAGTGAGCAGTTCTTC.

The table lists this clonotype with a few counts. The chain carries TRBV7-2 and TRBJ2-3; 15 nucleotides agree with TRBD2. Germline lookup yields CDR1 SGHTA and CDR2 FQGNSA. V trimming: 5 bases; J trimming: 1 base; junction bases outside the gene matches: 7. The CDR3 runs 18 residues. The CDR3 spells CASSTPGLAGGRTDTQYF. Here the CDR3 DNA reads TGTGCCAGCAGCACTCCGGGACTAGCGGGGGGCCGCACAGATACGCAGTATTTT.

V is TRBV20-1 and J is TRBJ2-1; 8 positions agree with TRBD1. The germline gives CDR1 DFQATT, CDR2 SNEGSKA (reference sequence). This CDR3 has 12 residues. The junction had 8 bases not matched to a gene; V was cut back by 7 bases and J by 9 bases. This CDR3 reads CSVTQGGSEQFF. CDR3 nucleotide sequence: TGCAGTGTCACACAGGGGGGCTCTGAGCAGTTCTTC.